This TCR beta chain was retrieved from a study of shared clonotypes between healthy human individuals. Whole-study context: CD8 memory received one plate per donor, CD8 naive two, CD4 memory three and CD4 naive three. General observations from the study: Sharing across four donors was highest in naive CD4 (roughly 5%) and lowest in memory CD8 (about 0.4%).

Sorted-subset replicate PCR reactions contained 200 to 250 ng DNA, corresponding to some 30,000 T cell genomes. The method was immunoSEQ multiplex PCR; TCRdb's version includes in-frame clones alone and lacks a portion of them. Of hundreds of thousands of clones listed, around 96% are singletons. As to this clone: Antigen unknown.

Per germline, CDR1 SGHDT and CDR2 YYEEEE. The CDR3 sequence is 11 residues long. Trimming pared 3 bases from V and 2 bases from J, leaving 3 bases between. This sequence joins TRBV5-6 and TRBJ2-7; D is ambiguous. Sequences were obtained from naive CD4+ T cells sorted from blood. The subset was: CD45RA+ positively selected. The clonotype comes from a woman aged 25 to 39 in good health. CDR3 bases: TGTGCCAGCAGCTCCACCTACGAGCAGTACTTC. It translates to CASSSTYEQYF.